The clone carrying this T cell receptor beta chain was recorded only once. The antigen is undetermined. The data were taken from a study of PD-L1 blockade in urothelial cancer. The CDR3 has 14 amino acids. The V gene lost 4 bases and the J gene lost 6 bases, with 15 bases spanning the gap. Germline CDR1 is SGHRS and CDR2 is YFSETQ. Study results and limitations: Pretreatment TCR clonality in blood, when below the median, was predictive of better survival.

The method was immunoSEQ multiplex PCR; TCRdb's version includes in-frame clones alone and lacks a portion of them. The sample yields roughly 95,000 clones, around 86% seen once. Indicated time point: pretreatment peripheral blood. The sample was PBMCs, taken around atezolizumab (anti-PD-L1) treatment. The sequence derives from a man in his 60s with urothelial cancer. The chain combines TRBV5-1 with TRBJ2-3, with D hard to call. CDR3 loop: CASSPSGSSDTQYF. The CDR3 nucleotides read TGCGCCAGCAGCCCTTCGGGTAGCTCTGATACGCAGTATTTT.